This entry lists 9 T cell receptor beta chains sequenced from one sample in a study of blood T cells in healthy people across ages. Using a J-beta primer mix together with a sample-barcoded 5' primer, a second PCR was run for about 6 to 11 cycles. TCRdb re-called the 5' RACE reads through MiXCR, storing one row per CDR3 protein. The sample includes 550,000 to 750,000 distinct CDR3 sequences, around 21% of them seen just once. Sequenced sample: blood. Every receptor here comes from a man between 65 and 85 years old in good health.

This chain links TRBV20-1 with TRBJ2-5; 7 bases map to TRBD1. Germline V gene lookup returns CDR1 DFQATT and CDR2 SNEGSKA (reference sequence). V was pared by 1 base and J by 5 bases, with 7 bases of the junction left unmatched. The CDR3 is 14 residues long. The CDR3 bases are TGCAGTGCTAGAGGGGAGACAGGGACGGAGACCCAGTACTTC. Its translation: CSARGETGTETQYF.

The genes are TRBV6-5 and TRBJ2-7; 7 bases match TRBD2. The trim removed 0 bases at V and 4 bases at J, leaving 9 bases unmatched. The CDR3 covers 16 residues. Germline V gives CDR1 MNHEY, CDR2 SVGAGI. The DNA for the CDR3 is TGTGCCAGCAGTTACTCGGGCGGGGAGGGTAGGTACGAGCAGTACTTC. This translates into CASSYSGGEGRYEQYF.

This clonotype has just a few counts. The chain couples TRBV7-2 to TRBJ1-3; D might be TRBD1 (6 bases). Between the trimmed V and J ends, which lost 5 bases and 4 bases, there was a span of 15 bases. CDR3 length equals 15 residues. Germline CDR1 reads SGHTA; CDR2 reads FQGNSA. CDR3 sequence (DNA): TGTGCCAGCAGCCCCACTCGGGGGGCAGGAAACACCATATATTTT. Its translation: CASSPTRGAGNTIYF.

Ten or more counts support this clonotype. The chain carries TRBV4-3 and TRBJ2-1; possible D gene TRBD2, 6 bases. Germline V gives CDR1 LGHNA, CDR2 YSLEER. The CDR3 length is 17 residues. Between the trimmed V and J ends, which lost 0 bases and 8 bases, there was a span of 20 bases. The CDR3 region is CASSQDLMPGLRYEQFF. The CDR3 DNA reads TGCGCCAGCAGCCAAGATCTCATGCCGGGACTGCGGTATGAGCAGTTCTTC.

Worth noting for this clonotype: Given a much more abundant clone one base away, this may be a read error. The rearrangement uses TRBV4-3 and TRBJ2-7; D gene unclear. Trimming removed 8 bases at V and 3 bases at J, with 14 bases between. Per the germline V gene, CDR1 is LGHNA and CDR2 is YSLEER. The CDR3 contains 13 residues. The CDR3 region is CASGLRPGYEQYF. DNA of the CDR3: TGCGCCAGCGGCCTCAGGCCGGGCTACGAGCAGTACTTC.

This clonotype has just a few counts. The chain couples TRBV6-1 to TRBJ2-1, with 9 bases matching TRBD2. The DNA end lines up better with TRBJ2-7; the J call may be wrong. The CDR3 is 16 amino acids. In germline, CDR1 is MNHNS, CDR2 SASEGT. The CDR3 DNA is TGTGCCAGCAGTCGACTAGCGGAGGGGATATCGGGCGAGCAGTACTTC. Its protein is CASSRLAEGISGEQYF.

The chain employs TRBV20-1 and TRBJ1-4; D is undetermined. The CDR3 totals 14 residues. CDR1 is DFQATT and CDR2 is SNEGSKA in the germline V gene (reference sequence). V was pared by 6 bases and J by 5 bases, with 16 bases between. This chain's CDR3 is CSATPDAENEKLFF. CDR3 in DNA: TGCAGTGCCACGCCCGACGCCGAAAATGAAAAACTGTTTTTT.

For this clonotype: Its ends do not fully match the called genes, so a read error is possible. V gene TRBV3-1 combines with J gene TRBJ2-3; the D is unclear. The germline gives CDR1 LGHDT, CDR2 YNNKEL (reference sequence). The CDR3 consists of 12 residues. CDR3 nucleotide sequence: TGTGCCAGCAGCCAAGTCCCTGATACGCAGTCTTTT. It codes for CASSQVPDTQSF.

This clonotype showed up just a few times. The J gene is TRBJ1-2, the V gene TRBV18; D is undetermined. Trimming stripped 0 bases from V and 4 bases from J, with 9 bases between. Germline V lookup: CDR1 KGHSH, CDR2 LQKENI. This CDR3 is built from 14 residues. In nucleotides, the CDR3 is TGTGCCAGCTCACCACCTTTACAGACCTATGGCTACACCTTC. Amino acids: CASSPPLQTYGYTF.